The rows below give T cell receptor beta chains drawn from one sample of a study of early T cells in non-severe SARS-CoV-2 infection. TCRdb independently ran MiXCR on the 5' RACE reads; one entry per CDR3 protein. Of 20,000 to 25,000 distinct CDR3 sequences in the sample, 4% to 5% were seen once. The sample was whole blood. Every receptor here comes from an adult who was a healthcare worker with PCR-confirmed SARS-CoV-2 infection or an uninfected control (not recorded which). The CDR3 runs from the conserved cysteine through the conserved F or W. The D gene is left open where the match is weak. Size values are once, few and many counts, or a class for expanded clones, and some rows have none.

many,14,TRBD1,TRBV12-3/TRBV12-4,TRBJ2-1,CASSRQGHKVEQFF,TGTGCCAGCAGCAGACAGGGTCATAAGGTTGAGCAGTTCTTC
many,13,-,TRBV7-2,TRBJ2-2,CASSPNYHGELFF,TGTGCCAGCAGCCCTAACTATCACGGGGAGCTGTTTTTT
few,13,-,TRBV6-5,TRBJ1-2,CASGGRENYGYTF,TGTGCCAGCGGGGGCAGAGAGAACTATGGCTACACCTTC
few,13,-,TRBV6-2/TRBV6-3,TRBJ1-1,CASRPTGITEAFF,TGTGCCAGCAGACCTACAGGGATCACTGAAGCTTTCTTT
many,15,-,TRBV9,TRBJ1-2,CASSVEVAAADGYTF,TGTGCCAGCAGCGTAGAGGTTGCAGCCGCGGATGGCTACACCTTC
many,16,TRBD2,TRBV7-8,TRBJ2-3,CASSLVAGGPSDTQYF,TGTGCCAGCAGCTTAGTCGCGGGGGGGCCTTCAGATACGCAGTATTTT
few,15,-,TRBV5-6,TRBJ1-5,CASSWGWGSNQPQHF,TGTGCCAGCAGCTGGGGGTGGGGTAGCAATCAGCCCCAGCATTTT
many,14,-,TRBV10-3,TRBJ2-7,CAISASGDGYEQYF,TGTGCCATCAGTGCCTCAGGGGACGGCTACGAGCAGTACTTC
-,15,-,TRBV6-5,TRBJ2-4,CASSYVGIAKNIQYF,TGTGCCAGCAGTTACGTAGGGATAGCCAAAAACATTCAGTACTTC
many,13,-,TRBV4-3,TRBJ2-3,CASSQDVTDTQYF,TGCGCCAGCAGCCAAGACGTCACAGATACGCAGTATTTT
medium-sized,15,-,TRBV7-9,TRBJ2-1,CASSYGQHGGNEQFF,TGTGCCAGCAGCTATGGACAGCACGGCGGCAATGAGCAGTTCTTC
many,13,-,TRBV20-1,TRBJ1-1,CRCTGDLNTEAFF,TGCCGATGCACAGGCGACTTGAACACTGAAGCTTTCTTT
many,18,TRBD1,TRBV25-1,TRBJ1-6,CASSESPGQGGRNSPLHF,TGTGCCAGCAGTGAATCCCCCGGACAGGGCGGGCGTAATTCACCCCTCCACTTT
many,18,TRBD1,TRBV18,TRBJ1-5,CASSLGTGDGGSRQPQHF,TGTGCCAGCTCACTGGGGACAGGGGACGGTGGATCTCGACAGCCCCAGCATTTT
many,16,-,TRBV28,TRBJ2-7,CASSFSLRALSYEQYF,TGTGCCAGCAGTTTTTCCTTGAGAGCCCTATCCTACGAGCAGTACTTC
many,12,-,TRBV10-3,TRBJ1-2,CAINSIYYGYTF,TGTGCCATCAATTCCATTTACTATGGCTACACCTTC
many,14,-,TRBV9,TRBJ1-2,CASSAPLDRYGYTF,TGTGCCAGCAGCGCCCCCCTGGATCGCTATGGCTACACCTTC
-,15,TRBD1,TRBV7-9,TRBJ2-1,CASSRTGDSYNEQFF,TGTGCCAGCAGCCGAACAGGGGACTCCTACAATGAGCAGTTCTTC
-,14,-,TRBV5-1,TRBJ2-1,CAISLEPGGGEQFF,TGCGCCATCAGCTTGGAACCTGGTGGCGGTGAGCAGTTCTTC
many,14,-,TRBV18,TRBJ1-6,CASSPQPGDSPLHF,TGTGCCAGCTCACCGCAGCCGGGGGATTCACCCCTCCACTTT
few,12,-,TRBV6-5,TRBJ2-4,CASRQGQNIQYF,TGTGCCAGCAGGCAGGGTCAAAACATTCAGTACTTC
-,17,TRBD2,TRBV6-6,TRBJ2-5,CASSVSSQLAGGETQYF,TGTGCCAGCAGCGTTTCTTCTCAACTAGCGGGGGGAGAGACCCAGTACTTC
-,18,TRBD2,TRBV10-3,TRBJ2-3,CAIRTGLAGGPSTDTQYF,TGTGCCATCAGAACGGGACTAGCGGGGGGACCGAGCACAGATACGCAGTATTTT
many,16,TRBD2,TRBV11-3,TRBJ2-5,CASSLSLAGGPETQYF,TGTGCCAGCAGCTTATCCCTAGCGGGGGGGCCGGAGACCCAGTACTTC
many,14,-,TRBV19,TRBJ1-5,CASSIWGINQPQHF,TGTGCCAGTAGTATCTGGGGAATCAATCAGCCCCAGCATTTT
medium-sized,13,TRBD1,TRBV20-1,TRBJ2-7,CSAPGQGIYEQYF,TGCAGTGCCCCGGGACAGGGTATATACGAGCAGTACTTC
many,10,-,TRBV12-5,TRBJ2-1,CASGLVEQFF,TGTGCTAGTGGTTTGGTTGAGCAGTTCTTC
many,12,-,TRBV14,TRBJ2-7,CASSRQAWEQYF,TGTGCCAGCAGCCGACAGGCCTGGGAGCAGTACTTC
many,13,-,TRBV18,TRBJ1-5,CASSPGTDQPQHF,TGTGCCAGCTCACCCGGGACGGACCAGCCCCAGCATTTT
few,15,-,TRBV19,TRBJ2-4,CASSPQLKAKNIQYF,TGTGCCAGTAGTCCCCAGTTGAAGGCCAAAAACATTCAGTACTTC
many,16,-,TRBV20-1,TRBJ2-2,CSARDAGVGDTGELFF,TGCAGTGCTAGAGATGCTGGAGTGGGAGACACCGGGGAGCTGTTTTTT
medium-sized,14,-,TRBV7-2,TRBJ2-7,CASSPGGSPYEQYF,TGTGCCAGCAGCCCCGGGGGCTCACCTTACGAGCAGTACTTC
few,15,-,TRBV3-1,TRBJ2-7,CASSQGQRNSYEQYF,TGTGCCAGCAGCCAAGGACAGAGAAACTCCTACGAGCAGTACTTC
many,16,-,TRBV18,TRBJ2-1,CASSPPVSISYNEQFF,TGTGCCAGCTCACCACCTGTTTCCATATCCTACAATGAGCAGTTCTTC
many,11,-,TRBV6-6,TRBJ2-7,CASSYLDEQYF,TGTGCCAGCAGTTACCTCGACGAGCAGTACTTC
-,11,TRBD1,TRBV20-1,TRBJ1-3,CSAGQGDTIYF,TGCAGTGCTGGACAGGGGGACACCATATATTTT
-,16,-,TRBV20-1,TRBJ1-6,CSARPDGFAYNSPLHF,TGCAGTGCTAGACCGGACGGATTCGCCTATAATTCACCCCTCCACTTT
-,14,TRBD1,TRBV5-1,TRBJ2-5,CASSNPGGQETQYF,TGCGCCAGCAGCAACCCAGGGGGCCAGGAGACCCAGTACTTC
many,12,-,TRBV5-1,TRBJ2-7,CASSADSYEQYF,TGCGCCAGCAGCGCCGACAGCTACGAGCAGTACTTC
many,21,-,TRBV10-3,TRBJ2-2,CAISESRGQVQKYKNTGELFF,TGTGCCATCAGTGAGTCGAGAGGTCAAGTACAGAAGTATAAGAACACCGGGGAGCTGTTTTTT
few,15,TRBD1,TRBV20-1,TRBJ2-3,CSAWTGGGRTDTQYF,TGCAGTGCTTGGACAGGGGGTGGGCGCACAGATACGCAGTATTTT
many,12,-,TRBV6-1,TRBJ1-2,CASGRTVRGYTF,TGTGCCAGCGGCAGGACGGTTCGTGGCTACACCTTC
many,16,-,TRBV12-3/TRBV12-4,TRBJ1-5,CASSSPRLGGIQPQHF,TGTGCCAGCAGTTCCCCTCGACTAGGGGGGATTCAGCCCCAGCATTTT
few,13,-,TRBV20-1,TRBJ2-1,CSASTPGTFEQFF,TGCAGTGCTAGCACTCCTGGGACGTTTGAGCAGTTCTTC